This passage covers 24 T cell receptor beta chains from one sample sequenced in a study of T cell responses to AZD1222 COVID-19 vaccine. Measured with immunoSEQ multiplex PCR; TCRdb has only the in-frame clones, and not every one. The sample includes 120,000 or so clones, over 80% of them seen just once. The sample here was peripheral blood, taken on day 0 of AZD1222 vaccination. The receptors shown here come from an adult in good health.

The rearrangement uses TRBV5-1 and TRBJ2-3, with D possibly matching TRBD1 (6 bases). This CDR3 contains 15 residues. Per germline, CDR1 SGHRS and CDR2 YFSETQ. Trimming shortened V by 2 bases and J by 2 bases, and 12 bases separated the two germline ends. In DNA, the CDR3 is TGCGCCAGCAGCTTACGGACAGACCTCACAGATACGCAGTATTTT. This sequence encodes CASSLRTDLTDTQYF.

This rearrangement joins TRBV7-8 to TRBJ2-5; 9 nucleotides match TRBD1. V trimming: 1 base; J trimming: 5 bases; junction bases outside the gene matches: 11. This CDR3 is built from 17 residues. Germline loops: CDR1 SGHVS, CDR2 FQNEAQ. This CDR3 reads CASSLGPRQGVEETQYF. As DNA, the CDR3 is TGTGCCAGCAGCTTAGGCCCGCGACAGGGGGTTGAGGAGACCCAGTACTTC.

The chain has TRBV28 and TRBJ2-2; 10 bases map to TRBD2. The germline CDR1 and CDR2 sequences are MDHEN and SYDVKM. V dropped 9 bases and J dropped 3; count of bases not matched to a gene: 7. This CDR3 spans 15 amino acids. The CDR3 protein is CASNQAGGDTGELFF. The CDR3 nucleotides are TGTGCCAGTAATCAAGCGGGAGGGGACACCGGGGAGCTGTTTTTT.

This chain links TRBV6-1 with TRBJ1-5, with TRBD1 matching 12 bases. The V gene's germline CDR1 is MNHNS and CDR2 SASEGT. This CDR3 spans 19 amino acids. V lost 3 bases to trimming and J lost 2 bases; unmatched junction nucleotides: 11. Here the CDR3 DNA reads TGTGCCAGCAGTGATTACCGGGACAGGGGGCGCGGGGGCAATCAGCCCCAGCATTTT. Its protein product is CASSDYRDRGRGGNQPQHF.

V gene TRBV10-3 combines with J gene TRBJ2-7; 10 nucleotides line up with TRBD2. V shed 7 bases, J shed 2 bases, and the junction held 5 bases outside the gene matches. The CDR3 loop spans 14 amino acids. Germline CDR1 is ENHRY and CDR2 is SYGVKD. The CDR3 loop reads CAINGAGGTYEQYF. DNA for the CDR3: TGTGCCATCAACGGAGCGGGAGGGACCTACGAGCAGTACTTC.

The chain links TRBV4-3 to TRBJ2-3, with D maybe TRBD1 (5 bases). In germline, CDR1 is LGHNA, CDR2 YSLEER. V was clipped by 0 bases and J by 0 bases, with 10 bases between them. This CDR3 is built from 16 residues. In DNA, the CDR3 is TGCGCCAGCAGCCAAGAGACAGCCTCTAGCACAGATACGCAGTATTTT. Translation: CASSQETASSTDTQYF.

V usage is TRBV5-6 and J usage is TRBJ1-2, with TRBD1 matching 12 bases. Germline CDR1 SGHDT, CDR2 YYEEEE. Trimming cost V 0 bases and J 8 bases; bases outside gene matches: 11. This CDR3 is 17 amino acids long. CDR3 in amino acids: CASSLGDRGPGSGGYTF. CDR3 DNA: TGTGCCAGCAGCTTGGGGGACAGGGGGCCAGGGTCCGGAGGCTACACCTTC.

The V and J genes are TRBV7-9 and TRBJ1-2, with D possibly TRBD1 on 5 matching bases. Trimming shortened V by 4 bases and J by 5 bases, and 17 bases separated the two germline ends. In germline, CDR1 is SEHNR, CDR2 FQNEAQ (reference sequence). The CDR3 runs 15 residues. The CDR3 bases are TGTGCCAGCAGCTCTTCCCGGGGGGTGGTATATGGCTACACCTTC. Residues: CASSSSRGVVYGYTF.

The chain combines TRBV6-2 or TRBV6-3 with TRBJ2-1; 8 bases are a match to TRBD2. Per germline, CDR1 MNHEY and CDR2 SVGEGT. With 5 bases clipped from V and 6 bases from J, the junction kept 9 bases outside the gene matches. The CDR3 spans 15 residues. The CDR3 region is CASSASGLVINEQFF. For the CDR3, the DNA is TGTGCCAGCAGTGCTTCGGGACTAGTTATCAATGAGCAGTTCTTC.

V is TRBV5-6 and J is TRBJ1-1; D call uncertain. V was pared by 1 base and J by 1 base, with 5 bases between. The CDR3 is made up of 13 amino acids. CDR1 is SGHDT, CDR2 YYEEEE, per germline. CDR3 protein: CASSLIANTEAFF. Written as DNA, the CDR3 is TGTGCCAGCAGCTTGATCGCGAACACTGAAGCTTTCTTT.

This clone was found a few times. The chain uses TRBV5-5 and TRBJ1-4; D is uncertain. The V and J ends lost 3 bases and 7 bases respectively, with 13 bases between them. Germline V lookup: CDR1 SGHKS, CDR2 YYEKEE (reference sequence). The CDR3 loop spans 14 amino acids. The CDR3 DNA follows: TGTGCCAGCAGCTCTACGGTGGTGAGTGAAAAACTGTTTTTT. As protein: CASSSTVVSEKLFF.

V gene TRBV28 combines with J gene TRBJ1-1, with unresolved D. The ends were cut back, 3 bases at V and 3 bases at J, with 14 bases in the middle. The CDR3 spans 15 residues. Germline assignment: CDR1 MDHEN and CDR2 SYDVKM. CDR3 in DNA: TGTGCCAGCAGTTTGGATAGAGCCGGATACACTGAAGCTTTCTTT. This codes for CASSLDRAGYTEAFF.

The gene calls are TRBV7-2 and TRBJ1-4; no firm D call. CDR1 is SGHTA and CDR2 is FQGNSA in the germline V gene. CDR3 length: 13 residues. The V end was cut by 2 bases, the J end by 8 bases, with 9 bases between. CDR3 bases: TGTGCCAGCAGCTTATTTGAAACGGAAAAACTGTTTTTT. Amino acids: CASSLFETEKLFF. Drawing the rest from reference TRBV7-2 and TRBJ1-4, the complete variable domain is GAGVSQSPSNKVTEKGKDVELRCDPISGHTALYWYRQSLGQGLEFLIYFQGNSAPDKSGLPSDRFSAERTGGSVSTLTIQRTQQEDSAVYLCASSLFETEKLFFGSGTQLSVL.

CDR3 residues: CASSSRFGETQYF. CDR3 bases: TGTGCCAGCAGTTCCAGGTTTGGAGAGACCCAGTACTTC. The gene calls are TRBV28 and TRBJ2-5; D gene uncertain. CDR3 length: 13 amino acids. The germline V gene encodes CDR1 MDHEN and CDR2 SYDVKM. The V end lost 4 bases, the J end lost 4 bases, and 10 bases lay between the germline ends.

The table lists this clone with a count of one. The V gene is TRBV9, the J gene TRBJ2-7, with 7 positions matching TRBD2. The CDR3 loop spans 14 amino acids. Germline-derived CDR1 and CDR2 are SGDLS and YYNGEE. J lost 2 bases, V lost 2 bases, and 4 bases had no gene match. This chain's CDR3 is CASSVEGGPYEQYF. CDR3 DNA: TGTGCCAGCAGCGTTGAGGGAGGGCCCTACGAGCAGTACTTC.

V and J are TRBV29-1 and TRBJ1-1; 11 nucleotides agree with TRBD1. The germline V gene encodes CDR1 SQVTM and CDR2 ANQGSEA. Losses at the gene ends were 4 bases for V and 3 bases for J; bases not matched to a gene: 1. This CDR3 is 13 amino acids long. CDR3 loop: CSVGDRGDTEAFF. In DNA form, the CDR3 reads TGCAGCGTTGGGGACAGGGGGGACACTGAAGCTTTCTTT.

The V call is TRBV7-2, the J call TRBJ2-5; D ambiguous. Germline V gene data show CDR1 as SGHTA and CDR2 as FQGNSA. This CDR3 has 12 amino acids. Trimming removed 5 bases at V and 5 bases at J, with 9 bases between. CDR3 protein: CASSPRRETQYF. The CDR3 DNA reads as TGTGCCAGCAGCCCACGAAGGGAGACCCAGTACTTC.

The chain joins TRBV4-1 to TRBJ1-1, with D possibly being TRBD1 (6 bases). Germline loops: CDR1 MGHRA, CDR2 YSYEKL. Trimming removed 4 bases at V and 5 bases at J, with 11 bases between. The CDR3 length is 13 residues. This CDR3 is CASSPTGRTEAFF. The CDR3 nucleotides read TGCGCCAGCAGCCCTACAGGGCGGACTGAAGCTTTCTTT.

The CDR3 bases are TGTGCCAGCAGTTTAGATTCGACAGGTCTCTCTGGAAACACCATATATTTT. Residues: CASSLDSTGLSGNTIYF. The chain combines TRBV28 with TRBJ1-3; weak D call: TRBD1 (6 bases). V was pared by 2 bases and J by 0 bases, with 14 bases between. This CDR3 is 17 amino acids long. Germline V gene data show CDR1 as MDHEN and CDR2 as SYDVKM. The entire variable domain, with the rest obtained from reference TRBV28 and TRBJ1-3, is as follows: DVKVTQSSRYLVKRTGEKVFLECVQDMDHENMFWYRQDPGLGLRLIYFSYDVKMKEKGDIPEGYSVSREKKERFSLILESASTNQTSMYLCASSLDSTGLSGNTIYFGEGSWLTVV.

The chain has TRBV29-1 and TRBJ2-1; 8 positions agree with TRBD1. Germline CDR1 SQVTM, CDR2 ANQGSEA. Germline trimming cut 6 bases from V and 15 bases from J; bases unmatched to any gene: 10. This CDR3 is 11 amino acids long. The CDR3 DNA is TGCAGCGTCTTACTCCGGGACAGGACGTTCTTC. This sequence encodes CSVLLRDRTFF.

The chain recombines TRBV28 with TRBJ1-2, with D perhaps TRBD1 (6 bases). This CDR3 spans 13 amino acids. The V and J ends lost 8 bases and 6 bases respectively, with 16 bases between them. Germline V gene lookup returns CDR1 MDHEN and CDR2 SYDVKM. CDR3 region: CASHGGARNGYTF. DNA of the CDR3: TGTGCCAGCCACGGGGGGGCGCGGAATGGCTACACCTTC.

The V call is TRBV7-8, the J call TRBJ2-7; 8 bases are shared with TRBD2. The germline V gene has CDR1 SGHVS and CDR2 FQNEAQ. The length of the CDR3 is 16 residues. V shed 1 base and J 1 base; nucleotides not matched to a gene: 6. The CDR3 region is CASSLEHGRASYEQYF. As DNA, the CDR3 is TGTGCCAGCAGCTTAGAGCACGGGAGGGCTTCCTACGAGCAGTACTTC. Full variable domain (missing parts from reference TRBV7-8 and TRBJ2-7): GAGVSQSPRYKVAKRGQDVALRCDPISGHVSLFWYQQALGQGPEFLTYFQNEAQLDKSGLPSDRFFAERPEGSVSTLKIQRTQQEDSAVYLCASSLEHGRASYEQYFGPGTRLTVT.

CDR3 residues: CASSPRARGGYTF. CDR3 DNA sequence: TGCGCCAGCAGCCCTCGGGCCCGGGGTGGCTACACCTTC. The rearrangement uses TRBV5-1 and TRBJ1-2; D remains ambiguous. Germline V CDR1 and CDR2: SGHRS, YFSETQ. The germline V and J ends were trimmed by 4 bases and 7 bases, with 14 bases remaining between them. The CDR3 sequence is 13 residues long.

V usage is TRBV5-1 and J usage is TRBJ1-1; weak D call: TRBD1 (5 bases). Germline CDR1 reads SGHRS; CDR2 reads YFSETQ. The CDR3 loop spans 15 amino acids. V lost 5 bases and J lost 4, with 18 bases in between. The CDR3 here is CASSPAGGGATEAFF. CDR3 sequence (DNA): TGCGCCAGCAGTCCCGCTGGGGGAGGGGCCACTGAAGCTTTCTTT. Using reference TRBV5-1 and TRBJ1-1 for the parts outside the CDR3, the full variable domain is KAGVTQTPRYLIKTRGQQVTLSCSPISGHRSVSWYQQTPGQGLQFLFEYFSETQRNKGNFPGRFSGRQFSNSRSEMNVSTLELGDSALYLCASSPAGGGATEAFFGQGTRLTVV.